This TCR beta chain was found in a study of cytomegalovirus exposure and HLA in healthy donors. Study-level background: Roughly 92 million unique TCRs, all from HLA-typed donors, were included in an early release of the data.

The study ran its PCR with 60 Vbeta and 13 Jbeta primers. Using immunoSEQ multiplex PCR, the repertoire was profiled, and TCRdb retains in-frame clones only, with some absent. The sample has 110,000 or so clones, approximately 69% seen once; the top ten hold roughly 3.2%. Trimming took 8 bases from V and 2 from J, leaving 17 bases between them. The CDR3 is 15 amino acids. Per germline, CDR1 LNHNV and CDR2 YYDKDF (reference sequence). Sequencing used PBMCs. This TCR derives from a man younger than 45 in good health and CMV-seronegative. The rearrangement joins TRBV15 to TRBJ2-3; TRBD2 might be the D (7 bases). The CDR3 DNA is TGTGCCACCGCTGGGGGGCTAGCGGACACAGATACGCAGTATTTT. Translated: CATAGGLADTDTQYF.